The 16 T cell receptor beta chains reported below all come from one sample, sequenced in a study of CXCR3-negative and CXCR3-positive naive CD8 T cells. Regarding the study as a whole: A higher hydrophobicity marked the TRB CDR3s of CXCR3-positive naive cells versus CXCR3-negative naive cells.

Their specific antigens are unknown. The authors made the TRB cDNA libraries by 5' RACE using UMI labels. TCRdb reanalyzed the 5' RACE reads and collapses them to one entry per CDR3 protein, without DNA. The table for this sample gives some 150,000 distinct CDR3 sequences. The specimen was naive CXCR3+ CD8+ T cells from blood. Described subset: CD45RO-CCR7+CD27+CD95- naive CD8+ T cells expressing CXCR3 (TNR3+). The receptor source for this set is a human donor in good health. Some clones in this sample may be carry-over from other donors' samples.

The genes are TRBV14 and TRBJ1-1. Germline V gene sequence: CDR1 SGHDN, CDR2 FVKESK. There are 14 residues in the CDR3. CDR3: CASSQDWMNTEAFF. Supplemented by reference TRBV14 and TRBJ1-1, the full variable domain reads EAGVTQFPSHSVIEKGQTVTLRCDPISGHDNLYWYRRVMGKEIKFLLHFVKESKQDESGMPNNRFLAERTGGTYSTLKVQPAELEDSGVYFCASSQDWMNTEAFFGQGTRLTVV.

The chain combines TRBV9 with TRBJ2-3; absent DNA, TCRdb's TRBD1 call cannot be checked. The CDR3 consists of 14 residues. Germline V gene lookup returns CDR1 SGDLS and CDR2 YYNGEE. CDR3 in amino acids: CASSVGGRTDTQYF.

CDR3 sequence reads: CASSGSGRASYEQYF. This chain joins TRBV11-2 and TRBJ2-7; TCRdb's D call of TRBD2 is untestable without DNA. Germline CDR1 and CDR2: SGHAT and FQNNGV. CDR3 length: 15 amino acids.

The chain uses TRBV4-1 and TRBJ2-5; TCRdb reports TRBD1, a call that lacks DNA to check it against. CDR3 length: 15 amino acids. Germline V gene data show CDR1 as MGHRA and CDR2 as YSYEKL. CDR3 residues: CASSQFGGGPETQYF.

V gene TRBV7-9 combines with J gene TRBJ2-5; TCRdb lists TRBD1, though no DNA is available to test this call. Per the germline V gene, CDR1 is SEHNR and CDR2 is FQNEAQ (reference sequence). The CDR3 is made up of 17 amino acids. CDR3 in amino acids: CATTDPEYRGGEETQYF.

The genes are TRBV4-3 and TRBJ2-5; TCRdb designates TRBD1, a call that cannot be tested without DNA. This CDR3 region has 17 residues. Per germline, CDR1 LGHNA and CDR2 YSLEER. Here the CDR3 reads CASSQVGSSGGAETQYF.

The CDR3 is CASQRIAGDFHEQYF. The V gene is TRBV2, the J gene TRBJ2-7; TCRdb calls TRBD2, which cannot be checked without DNA. Germline V CDR1 and CDR2: SNHLY, FYNNEI. The CDR3 covers 15 residues.

The chain couples TRBV14 to TRBJ1-6; TCRdb reports TRBD1, a call that lacks DNA to check it against. The germline V gene has CDR1 SGHDN and CDR2 FVKESK. CDR3 length: 15 residues. The CDR3 sequence: CASSRSGVASSPLHF.

The chain uses TRBV5-5 and TRBJ2-7; there is no DNA to check the TCRdb D call of TRBD1. From germline, CDR1 is SGHKS and CDR2 YYEKEE (reference sequence). The CDR3 length is 14 residues. The CDR3 region is CASSIGQGAYEQYF.

The genes are TRBV29-1 and TRBJ2-7; checking the TCRdb D call of TRBD2 is not possible without DNA. From germline, CDR1 is SQVTM and CDR2 ANQGSEA. The length of the CDR3 is 12 residues. The chain's CDR3 is CSVLAGVYEQYF.

The genes are TRBV29-1 and TRBJ1-4. The germline V gene has CDR1 SQVTM and CDR2 ANQGSEA. The CDR3 is 14 amino acids. The CDR3 spells CSATLLGGGEKLFF.

V and J are TRBV13 and TRBJ2-3; no DNA is available, so the TRBD2 call from TCRdb remains unchecked. Germline assignment: CDR1 PRHDT and CDR2 FYEKMQ (reference sequence). CDR3 length: 14 amino acids. The CDR3: CASTAGATTDTQYF.

The chain recombines TRBV27 with TRBJ2-5; checking the TCRdb D call of TRBD1 is not possible without DNA. The V gene's germline CDR1 is MNHEY and CDR2 SMNVEV (reference sequence). The CDR3 runs 14 residues. CDR3 amino acids: CASSLRGSIETQYF.

CDR3 in amino acids: CSAGQGLANTQYF. The chain uses TRBV20-1 and TRBJ2-3; TCRdb indicates TRBD2, and absent DNA this call remains unverified. There are 13 residues in the CDR3. The germline gives CDR1 DFQATT, CDR2 SNEGSKA (reference sequence).

V and J are TRBV20-1 and TRBJ1-2; TCRdb's D call, TRBD1, is unchecked because there is no DNA. CDR1 is DFQATT and CDR2 is SNEGSKA in the germline V gene (reference sequence). The CDR3 has 16 amino acids. CDR3 sequence: CSARAFQDSFPYGYTF.

The gene calls are TRBV6-5 and TRBJ1-1. Germline lookup yields CDR1 MNHEY and CDR2 SVGAGI. The CDR3 spans 15 residues. The CDR3 spells CASSYSYRGNTEAFF.